This is a list of T cell receptor beta chains from one sample in a study of vaccination effects on CD4 cells after COVID-19. These TCRs are of unknown antigen specificity. TCRdb keeps only in-frame clones here, not all; method: immunoSEQ multiplex PCR. The table has tens of thousands of clones, approximately 67% seen once. Here the sequenced sample was CD4+ T cells from PBMCs cultured without peptide, taken before COVID-19 vaccination. The origin of the receptors is a human donor who received a COVID-19 vaccine. Both conserved end residues are part of each CDR3. The order of the fields is J gene, V gene, CDR3 protein.

j_gene: TRBJ2-6
v_gene: TRBV30
CDR3aa: CAWSRDRVPRGANVLTF

j_gene: TRBJ2-2
v_gene: TRBV12-3/TRBV12-4
CDR3aa: CASSLGVGGELFF

j_gene: TRBJ2-7
v_gene: TRBV10-3
CDR3aa: CAISERTGGRDEQYF

j_gene: TRBJ2-5
v_gene: TRBV3-1/TRBV3-2
CDR3aa: CASRQGIGQPAQYF

j_gene: TRBJ1-6
v_gene: TRBV15
CDR3aa: CATSREGDNSPLHF

j_gene: TRBJ2-7
v_gene: TRBV7-2
CDR3aa: CASSSYLYEQYF

j_gene: TRBJ1-5
v_gene: TRBV30
CDR3aa: CAWGDSNQPQHF

j_gene: TRBJ2-7
v_gene: TRBV18
CDR3aa: CASSLRDGLGYEQYF

j_gene: TRBJ2-5
v_gene: TRBV5-1
CDR3aa: CASSRPAHQETQYF

j_gene: TRBJ2-1
v_gene: TRBV9
CDR3aa: CASSVVSKNEQFF

j_gene: TRBJ2-5
v_gene: TRBV19
CDR3aa: CASSRRRLAGGQETQYF

j_gene: TRBJ2-7
v_gene: TRBV3-1/TRBV3-2
CDR3aa: CASSQEGTAPGDF

j_gene: TRBJ2-7
v_gene: TRBV24-1
CDR3aa: CATSDRTGEQYF

j_gene: TRBJ2-5
v_gene: TRBV12-5
CDR3aa: CASGPGVMQGEETQYF

j_gene: TRBJ2-7
v_gene: TRBV3-1/TRBV3-2
CDR3aa: CASSQGAYEQYF

j_gene: TRBJ2-7
v_gene: TRBV5-1
CDR3aa: CASSLPGTGGWSYEQYF

j_gene: TRBJ2-1
v_gene: TRBV9
CDR3aa: CASSLRSSGQGNGEQFF

j_gene: TRBJ1-2
v_gene: TRBV5-1
CDR3aa: CASSLDSYGYTF

j_gene: TRBJ1-1
v_gene: TRBV6-5
CDR3aa: CASSYGQGDTEAFF

j_gene: TRBJ2-1
v_gene: TRBV6-1
CDR3aa: CASSVSSGGIYNEQFF

j_gene: TRBJ1-6
v_gene: TRBV3-1/TRBV3-2
CDR3aa: CATRGGNSPLHF

j_gene: TRBJ2-2
v_gene: TRBV27
CDR3aa: CASRLRGQGGELFF

j_gene: TRBJ1-5
v_gene: TRBV6-1
CDR3aa: CASSEGTGGRNQHF

j_gene: TRBJ1-5
v_gene: TRBV18
CDR3aa: CASSPQSNQPQHF

j_gene: TRBJ1-1
v_gene: TRBV19
CDR3aa: CASSSDRVFPNTEAFF

j_gene: TRBJ2-3
v_gene: TRBV3-1/TRBV3-2
CDR3aa: CASSPSSGRGRADTQYF

j_gene: TRBJ2-5
v_gene: TRBV6-5
CDR3aa: CASGGMEGGRTQYF

j_gene: TRBJ2-5
v_gene: TRBV30
CDR3aa: CAWSFSGGASETQYF

j_gene: TRBJ1-2
v_gene: TRBV7-9
CDR3aa: CASSVTGQGYGYTF

j_gene: TRBJ2-1
v_gene: TRBV7-8
CDR3aa: CASSLGRHNEQFF

j_gene: TRBJ2-5
v_gene: TRBV12-3/TRBV12-4
CDR3aa: CASSQSIQETQYF